This TCR beta chain was identified in a study of cytomegalovirus exposure and HLA in healthy donors. Across the study: The roughly 120 validation repertoires, a later analysis reported, used the same platform as the roughly 700 repertoires from the first cohort. Study-level points and caveats: A list of about 180 TCR beta chains associated with cytomegalovirus was given.

The CDR3 contains 13 residues. Germline CDR1 reads MNHEY; CDR2 reads SVGAGI. V dropped 5 bases and J dropped 6; count of bases not matched to a gene: 6. As concerns this clone: Its antigen is not identified.

Some clones are missing from TCRdb's copy, which holds only in-frame ones; the method was immunoSEQ multiplex PCR. The sample records approximately 120,000 clones, around 90% being singletons. Separation from the roughly 680-subject first cohort characterized the roughly 120-subject validation cohort, to which the donors belonged. The sequence was collected from a woman aged 18-30 years in good health and CMV-seronegative. The sequenced sample consisted of PBMCs. The chain recombines TRBV6-5 with TRBJ2-7; 8 bases line up with TRBD2. CDR3 nucleotides: TGTGCCAGCAGTCCCGGGACTAGATCCGAGCAGTACTTC. It specifies CASSPGTRSEQYF.